What follows are 17 T cell receptor beta chains derived from one specimen sequenced in a study of regulatory T cells in long-lasting Graves disease. Sample time point: persistent/refractory GD, antithyroid drugs over 5 years with positive TRAb. PBMC RNA was the source of the TCR library. Arm-PCR of CDR3 regions with iRepertoire HTBI primers generated TCR beta libraries. TCRdb passed the multiplex PCR reads through MiXCR, listing each CDR3 protein once. There are 400,000 to 500,000 distinct CDR3 sequences in the sample; around a fifth occur only once, and roughly 6.9% lies in the top ten. The starting material was peripheral blood mononuclear cells (PBMCs), obtained when the disease was refractory, from a patient treated with antithyroid drugs. Receptors were obtained from a female donor with Graves disease.

This sequence joins TRBV20-1 and TRBJ2-7, with 9 bases fitting TRBD1. Looked up from germline, CDR1 is DFQATT and CDR2 is SNEGSKA (reference sequence). Trimming took 7 bases from V and 0 from J; bases not matched to a gene: 4. The CDR3 spans 13 residues. DNA for the CDR3: TGCAGTGTCCAGGGACAGGGCTCCTACGAGCAGTACTTC. This sequence encodes CSVQGQGSYEQYF.

This clonotype was counted at least ten times. This chain connects TRBV6-2 or TRBV6-3 to TRBJ2-7; the match to TRBD2 covers 7 bases. Germline V gene lookup returns CDR1 MNHEY and CDR2 SVGEGT. CDR3 size: 13 residues. V lost 11 bases and J lost 0; bases outside the gene matches: 7. This CDR3 is CAVLARPSYEQYF. Here the CDR3 DNA reads TGTGCCGTACTAGCGCGACCCTCCTACGAGCAGTACTTC.

A note on this clonotype: This may stem from a read error, because a much larger clone lies one nucleotide away. This rearrangement joins TRBV29-1 to TRBJ1-1; no reliable D call. Trimming removed 6 bases at V and 3 bases at J, with 11 bases between. The germline V gene encodes CDR1 SQVTM and CDR2 ANQGSEA. This CDR3 region has 12 residues. The CDR3 nucleotides read TGCAGCGTGAGACCGTATGACACTGAAGCTTTCTTT. Its translation is CSVRPYDTEAFF. The full variable domain, completed using reference TRBV29-1 and TRBJ1-1, is SAVISQKPSRDICQRGTSLTIQCQVDSQVTMMFWYRQQPGQSLTLIATANQGSEATYESGFVIDKFPISRPNLTFSTLTVSNMSPEDSSIYLCSVRPYDTEAFFGQGTRLTVV.

V is TRBV10-1 and J is TRBJ2-3; 14 bases agree with TRBD2. Germline assignment: CDR1 WNHNN and CDR2 SYGVQD (reference sequence). V lost 3 bases and J lost 6; bases outside the gene matches: 8. The CDR3 has 17 amino acids. This CDR3 reads CASSDPGTSGGYDTQYF. CDR3 nucleotide sequence: TGCGCCAGCAGTGACCCCGGGACTAGCGGGGGTTACGATACGCAGTATTTT.

Regarding this clonotype: A much more abundant neighbour one base away suggests this may be a read error. The V gene is TRBV5-6, the J gene TRBJ2-5; TRBD1 matches 8 bases. V trimming: 5 bases; J trimming: 1 base; junction bases outside the gene matches: 4. Germline V gene data show CDR1 as SGHDT and CDR2 as YYEEEE. The CDR3 totals 14 residues. This CDR3 reads CASSRTGTQETQYF. DNA of the CDR3: TGTGCCAGCAGTCGGACAGGGACCCAAGAGACCCAGTACTTC.

The chain joins TRBV2 to TRBJ1-6; TRBD1 is a possible D gene (6 bases). The V gene lost 8 bases and the J gene lost 8 bases, with 13 bases spanning the gap. Looked up from germline, CDR1 is SNHLY and CDR2 is FYNNEI. The CDR3 has 13 residues. The CDR3 bases are TGTGCCAGCGTCCGGGACAAGGATTCACCCCTCCACTTT. This encodes CASVRDKDSPLHF.

This clonotype was recorded at least ten times. The chain links TRBV2 to TRBJ2-7; 10 bases are a match to TRBD1. Germline V gene lookup returns CDR1 SNHLY and CDR2 FYNNEI. V shed 6 bases, J shed 11 bases, and the junction held 7 bases outside the gene matches. This CDR3 contains 12 residues. The CDR3 here is CASRSGQGVEYF. CDR3 DNA: TGTGCCAGCAGATCCGGACAGGGGGTAGAGTACTTC.

Ten or more counts support this clonotype. The chain carries TRBV28 and TRBJ1-1; possibly TRBD1 for D (6 bases). Germline V gene data show CDR1 as MDHEN and CDR2 as SYDVKM. Trimming removed 7 bases at V and 7 bases at J, with 16 bases between. This CDR3 has 13 residues. This CDR3 is CASTQPGGVEAFF. Written as DNA, the CDR3 is TGTGCCAGCACCCAACCCGGGGGCGTTGAAGCTTTCTTT.

The chain uses TRBV20-1 and TRBJ2-5; 10 positions agree with TRBD1. Germline loops: CDR1 DFQATT, CDR2 SNEGSKA (reference sequence). J was trimmed by 7 bases and V by 6 bases; bases with no gene match: 8. The length of the CDR3 is 13 residues. The CDR3 coding sequence is TGCAGTGCCACGGACAGGGGGGGGGGGACCCAGTACTTC. Its protein product is CSATDRGGGTQYF.

The chain couples TRBV19 to TRBJ1-5; perhaps TRBD1 as D (5 bases). Germline-derived CDR1 and CDR2 are LNHDA and SQIVND (reference sequence). Trimming shortened V by 4 bases and J by 7 bases, and 8 bases separated the two germline ends. This CDR3 region has 12 residues. The CDR3 coding sequence is TGTGCCAGTAGTAGGGGGATGCAGCCCCAGCATTTT. Translation: CASSRGMQPQHF.

The rearrangement uses TRBV7-6 and TRBJ1-3; D is perhaps TRBD1 (5 bases). Germline loops: CDR1 SGHVS, CDR2 FNYEAQ. Trimming removed 2 bases from V and 2 bases from J, with 7 bases in between. This CDR3 comprises 14 residues. CDR3 amino acids: CASSLQGPGNTIYF. The CDR3 region has the DNA TGTGCCAGCAGCTTACAGGGCCCTGGAAACACCATATATTTT.

This clonotype appeared a few times. The rearrangement joins TRBV9 to TRBJ2-5; tentatively, D is TRBD1 or TRBD2 (5 bases each). Germline loops: CDR1 SGDLS, CDR2 YYNGEE. V dropped 0 bases and J dropped 1 base, with 13 bases sitting between them. The CDR3 consists of 16 residues. CDR3 nucleotide sequence: TGTGCCAGCAGCGTAGGTGAGACAGCGGCCCAAGAGACCCAGTACTTC. It yields the protein CASSVGETAAQETQYF.

The V call is TRBV29-1, the J call TRBJ2-3; D remains unclear. The CDR3 has 13 amino acids. Germline CDR1 reads SQVTM; CDR2 reads ANQGSEA. Deletions cut 5 bases from V and 2 bases from J, with 11 bases between. CDR3 amino acids: CSVRGINTDTQYF. The CDR3 DNA sequence: TGCAGCGTTCGTGGAATCAACACAGATACGCAGTATTTT.

This CDR3 is CASTKATWGFTGNTIYF. In DNA form, the CDR3 reads TGTGCCAGCACCAAGGCGACTTGGGGGTTCACTGGAAACACCATATATTTT. J is TRBJ1-3 and V is TRBV6-1; D is perhaps TRBD1 (5 bases). The CDR3 totals 17 residues. V was trimmed by 7 bases and J by 2 bases, leaving 21 bases between them. Germline CDR1 MNHNS, CDR2 SASEGT.

The chain is built from TRBV6-1 and TRBJ1-1, with TRBD1 as a possible D gene (6 bases). CDR3 length: 13 residues. The V and J ends lost 6 bases and 7 bases respectively, with 15 bases between them. Germline CDR1 and CDR2: MNHNS and SASEGT. The CDR3 is CASRGRGDGEAFF. CDR3 sequence (DNA): TGTGCCAGCAGGGGAAGGGGGGACGGTGAAGCTTTCTTT.

Notes on this clonotype: This may come from a read error, since a much larger clone is one base off. CDR3 region: CASKMGAGIIQPRHF. In DNA, the CDR3 is TGTGCCAGCAAAATGGGGGCAGGAATCATTCAGCCCCGGCATTTT. This chain links TRBV27 with TRBJ1-5; D perhaps matches TRBD1 (6 bases). The CDR3 covers 15 residues. Germline values: CDR1 MNHEY, CDR2 SMNVEV (reference sequence).

This chain uses TRBV4-2 with TRBJ1-1; weak D call: TRBD1 (5 bases). V was pared by 0 bases and J by 4 bases, with 15 bases between. Germline V gene sequence: CDR1 LGHNA, CDR2 YNFKEQ. This CDR3 has 16 amino acids. CDR3 DNA: TGTGCCAGCAGCCAAGATAGGGCAGGGACGGGCACTGAAGCTTTCTTT. Protein: CASSQDRAGTGTEAFF.